The 21 T cell receptor beta chains below all came from one sample that was sequenced in a study of PD-1 blockade in classical Hodgkin lymphoma. TCRdb's copy holds only in-frame clones and misses some; the assay was immunoSEQ multiplex PCR. Among some 96,000 clones listed, roughly 88% were seen once. Relapse after autologous stem cell transplantation occurred in every patient, and brentuximab vedotin exposure varied. The sequences come from peripheral blood mononuclear cells (PBMCs), collected at baseline. The source is a human donor with classical Hodgkin lymphoma.

This clone was recorded many times. The J gene is TRBJ1-1, the V gene TRBV7-9, with D tentatively TRBD1 (6 bases). V gave up 5 bases and J gave up 1 base, with 11 bases separating them. Germline V gene lookup returns CDR1 SEHNR and CDR2 FQNEAQ (reference sequence). This CDR3 has 14 amino acids. Written as DNA, the CDR3 is TGTGCCAGCAGCGGAAGGACAGAGAACACTGAAGCTTTCTTT. This gives the protein CASSGRTENTEAFF.

The genes are TRBV5-1 and TRBJ2-1, with D perhaps TRBD2 (6 bases). Germline assignment: CDR1 SGHRS and CDR2 YFSETQ. This CDR3 is built from 15 residues. The V end was cut by 4 bases, the J end by 5 bases, with 16 bases between. DNA for the CDR3: TGCGCCAGCAGCACGGCGGCCGGGAGTCACAATGAGCAGTTCTTC. It encodes CASSTAAGSHNEQFF. Full variable domain (rest looked up from reference TRBV5-1 and TRBJ2-1): KAGVTQTPRYLIKTRGQQVTLSCSPISGHRSVSWYQQTPGQGLQFLFEYFSETQRNKGNFPGRFSGRQFSNSRSEMNVSTLELGDSALYLCASSTAAGSHNEQFFGPGTRLTVL.

The V gene is TRBV7-9, the J gene TRBJ1-1; D ambiguous. Trimming left V 5 bases short and J 4 bases short, with 14 bases between. The CDR3 is made up of 14 amino acids. Per the germline V gene, CDR1 is SEHNR and CDR2 is FQNEAQ (reference sequence). The CDR3 coding sequence is TGTGCCAGCAGCATACGGGAGCTGGCCACTGAAGCTTTCTTT. It specifies CASSIRELATEAFF.

The chain recombines TRBV7-3 with TRBJ2-1, with 13 bases lining up with TRBD2. This CDR3 has 15 amino acids. The V gene end was trimmed by 2 bases and the J gene end by 8 bases; junction bases not matched to a gene: 3. Germline CDR1 is SGHTA and CDR2 is FQGTGA. The CDR3 reads CASSLRTSGSDEQFF. As DNA, the CDR3 is TGTGCCAGCAGCTTACGGACTAGCGGGAGTGATGAGCAGTTCTTC.

CDR3 nucleotides: TGCGCCAGCAGCTTGGCGACAGGGATAGATACGCAGTATTTT. It encodes CASSLATGIDTQYF. The gene calls are TRBV5-1 and TRBJ2-3; TRBD1 matches at 7 bases. The trim removed 0 bases at V and 5 bases at J, leaving 3 bases unmatched. Per germline, CDR1 SGHRS and CDR2 YFSETQ. The CDR3 spans 14 residues.

This clone was counted once. This chain connects TRBV27 to TRBJ1-3; perhaps TRBD1 as D (5 bases). Germline V lookup: CDR1 MNHEY, CDR2 SMNVEV (reference sequence). Trimming left V 6 bases short and J 7 bases short, with 19 bases between. The CDR3 is 15 residues long. The CDR3 nucleotides read TGTGCCAGCAGAATAGAAGGGGATATAGGGAACACCATATATTTT. Its translation: CASRIEGDIGNTIYF.

The rearrangement uses TRBV29-1 and TRBJ2-4; D may be TRBD1 or TRBD2 (5 bases each). Between the trimmed V and J ends, which lost 0 bases and 1 base, there was a span of 10 bases. This CDR3 has 15 amino acids. The germline V gene has CDR1 SQVTM and CDR2 ANQGSEA. The DNA of the CDR3 is TGCAGCGTTGAAGAATGGGGGACGGCCAAAAACATTCAGTACTTC. Translation: CSVEEWGTAKNIQYF.

V gene TRBV11-3 combines with J gene TRBJ2-3; TRBD2 is a possible D gene (5 bases). Germline assignment: CDR1 SGHNT and CDR2 YENEEA. V was pared by 3 bases and J by 2 bases, with 9 bases between. This CDR3 region has 14 residues. CDR3 sequence: CASSLSGNTDTQYF. The CDR3 nucleotides read TGTGCCAGCAGCTTGTCGGGAAACACAGATACGCAGTATTTT.

The gene calls are TRBV2 and TRBJ1-2; TRBD1 matches at 11 bases. V was clipped by 6 bases and J by 7 bases; unmatched bases: 4. The CDR3 has 13 amino acids. Germline V gene data show CDR1 as SNHLY and CDR2 as FYNNEI. CDR3 DNA: TGTGCCAGCAGGGACAGGGGGCTTTCTGGCTACACCTTC. It specifies CASRDRGLSGYTF.

The rearrangement joins TRBV6-5 to TRBJ2-6, with D possibly TRBD2 on 5 matching bases. CDR1 and CDR2 from the germline V gene are MNHEY and SVGAGI. The ends were cut back, 4 bases at V and 2 bases at J, with 9 bases in the middle. CDR3 size: 15 residues. The CDR3, as DNA: TGTGCCAGCAGTTGGAGGCAGGCTGGGGCCAACGTCCTGACTTTC. This encodes CASSWRQAGANVLTF.

As DNA, the CDR3 is TGTGCCAGCAGCCGGGGGACTGGTTCCGCGAACACCGGGGAGCTGTTTTTT. Translated, it gives CASSRGTGSANTGELFF. The V call is TRBV5-4, the J call TRBJ2-2; tentative D call: TRBD2 (6 bases). The germline CDR1 and CDR2 sequences are SGHNT and YYREEE (reference sequence). The CDR3 consists of 17 residues. V dropped 4 bases and J dropped 0 bases, with 16 bases sitting between them.

The chain recombines TRBV7-9 with TRBJ1-1; D not resolved. CDR1 and CDR2 (germline): SEHNR, FQNEAQ (reference sequence). V was cut by 5 bases and J by 8 bases, with 12 bases left in between. The CDR3 consists of 12 residues. The CDR3 loop is CASSRDSPEAFF. DNA of the CDR3: TGTGCCAGCAGCCGAGACTCCCCGGAAGCTTTCTTT. The full variable domain, its missing parts supplied by reference TRBV7-9 and TRBJ1-1, is DTGVSQNPRHKITKRGQNVTFRCDPISEHNRLYWYRQTLGQGPEFLTYFQNEAQLEKSRLLSDRFSAERPKGSFSTLEIQRTEQGDSAMYLCASSRDSPEAFFGQGTRLTVV.

The gene calls are TRBV19 and TRBJ2-5; no clear D. The ends were cut back, 7 bases at V and 3 bases at J, with 12 bases in the middle. The CDR3 consists of 13 residues. Germline CDR1 is LNHDA and CDR2 is SQIVND (reference sequence). The DNA of the CDR3 is TGTGCCAGTATGAAAAATCCTAAAGAGACCCAGTACTTC. It encodes CASMKNPKETQYF.

This sequence joins TRBV6-5 and TRBJ1-1; the D gene is possibly TRBD1 (6 bases). The germline gives CDR1 MNHEY, CDR2 SVGAGI. This CDR3 spans 14 amino acids. V was cut by 2 bases and J by 6 bases, with 13 bases left in between. CDR3 region: CASSYRGRGAEAFF. In DNA form, the CDR3 reads TGTGCCAGCAGTTACCGAGGCAGGGGCGCTGAAGCTTTCTTT.

Only a few counts were recorded for this clone. The rearrangement uses TRBV19 and TRBJ2-3, with a tentative D call TRBD2 (6 bases). Deletions cut 7 bases from V and 6 bases from J, with 17 bases between. The CDR3 has 14 amino acids. Germline-derived CDR1 and CDR2 are LNHDA and SQIVND (reference sequence). In DNA, the CDR3 is TGTGCCAGTACCCCCTCGGCGGGATCGGATACGCAGTATTTT. Its translation is CASTPSAGSDTQYF.

V usage is TRBV5-8 and J usage is TRBJ2-3, with a weak D call TRBD2 (6 bases). CDR1 is SGHTS, CDR2 YDEGEE, per germline. The CDR3 totals 16 residues. V lost 4 bases and J lost 1, with 16 bases in between. CDR3 loop: CASSVAGGYRTDTQYF. The CDR3 DNA is TGTGCCAGCAGCGTAGCTGGGGGGTATCGCACAGATACGCAGTATTTT.

V and J are TRBV30 and TRBJ2-7, with TRBD2 as a possible D gene (5 bases). Trimming left V 1 base short and J 7 bases short, with 11 bases between. CDR1 and CDR2 (germline): GTSNPN, SVGIG (reference sequence). The CDR3 is made up of 12 amino acids. This CDR3 is CAWSGGAEEQYF. The CDR3 DNA follows: TGTGCCTGGAGTGGAGGAGCGGAAGAGCAGTACTTC.

The rearrangement joins TRBV30 to TRBJ1-2; D might be TRBD1 (5 bases). Trimming stripped 0 bases from V and 3 bases from J, with 14 bases between. This CDR3 contains 15 residues. CDR1 is GTSNPN and CDR2 is SVGIG in the germline V gene (reference sequence). CDR3 DNA: TGTGCCTGGAGTGTAAGGGGAGCTCCCTACTATGGCTACACCTTC. Translating it yields CAWSVRGAPYYGYTF.

The chain carries TRBV28 and TRBJ1-2; a possible D gene is TRBD1 (5 bases). Germline V CDR1 and CDR2: MDHEN, SYDVKM. V shed 10 bases and J shed 5 bases, with 17 bases lying between them. CDR3 length: 13 amino acids. The CDR3 DNA reads as TGTGCCACCCAGGGAAAGGGCCAATATGGCTACACCTTC. Its translation: CATQGKGQYGYTF.

The rearrangement joins TRBV16 to TRBJ1-1; possibly TRBD1 for D (5 bases). The V gene lost 1 base and the J gene lost 10 bases, with 13 bases spanning the gap. The germline gives CDR1 KGHSY, CDR2 FQNENV. The CDR3 runs 13 residues. The CDR3 sequence is CASSQYQGSGAFF. For the CDR3, the DNA is TGTGCCAGCAGCCAATATCAGGGATCAGGAGCTTTCTTT.

In its sample, this clone was seen once. The chain joins TRBV6-5 to TRBJ2-7; 9 bases agree with TRBD1. CDR3 length: 15 residues. Germline V gene data show CDR1 as MNHEY and CDR2 as SVGAGI. After removal of 2 bases from V and 3 bases from J, the junction contained 5 bases not matched to a gene. Written as DNA, the CDR3 is TGTGCCAGCAGTTACGGCGGGACAGGGATCTACGAGCAGTACTTC. It translates to CASSYGGTGIYEQYF.